Described below is a single T cell receptor (beta chain) sequence and its context. Its antigen is unknown. No quality values exist for individual bases; no much larger clone is one base distant. This specimen includes other DNA sequences encoding the same CDR3. Library prep was done by the immunoSEQ multiplex PCR assay. This is the immuneACCESS table as TCRdb keeps it, with only in-frame sequences that have V and J called. A part of the clones is gone; compared with another copy, unresolved V genes explain less than half, and the rest is unexplained. The sample table records 120,000 or so clones; 93% of these occur just once. The leading ten clones occupy 1.7% of the sample. This entry is derived from a study of control samples from healthy donors and cancer patients (dated by TCRdb to 2020 to 2022). For CDR1 and CDR2, the germline V gene lists KGHSH and LQKENI. Reading from cysteine to phenylalanine, the CDR3 counts 16 amino acids. The entry retains the CDR3 DNA only, 48 bases that are in frame from base 1. Trimming leaves V shorter by 1 base and J shorter by 1 base, with the junction holding 5 bases beyond the gene matches.

Material: PBMCs. This TCR came from a man in his forties or fifties with head and neck cancer. The rearranged chain carries TRBV18 and TRBJ1-1; 8 nucleotides in the junction match TRBD1. The sequence in DNA is TGTGCCAGCTCACCACTGCAGGGGGCGCCGAACACTGAAGCTTTCTTT. Translated, this gives CASSPLQGAPNTEAFF. Extended through the reference TRBV18 and TRBJ1-1 proteins, this CDR3 yields the full variable domain: NAGVMQNPRHLVRRRGQEARLRCSPMKGHSHVYWYRQLPEEGLKFMVYLQKENIIDESGMPKERFSAEFPKEGPSILRIQQVVRGDSAAYFCASSPLQGAPNTEAFFGQGTRLTVV.